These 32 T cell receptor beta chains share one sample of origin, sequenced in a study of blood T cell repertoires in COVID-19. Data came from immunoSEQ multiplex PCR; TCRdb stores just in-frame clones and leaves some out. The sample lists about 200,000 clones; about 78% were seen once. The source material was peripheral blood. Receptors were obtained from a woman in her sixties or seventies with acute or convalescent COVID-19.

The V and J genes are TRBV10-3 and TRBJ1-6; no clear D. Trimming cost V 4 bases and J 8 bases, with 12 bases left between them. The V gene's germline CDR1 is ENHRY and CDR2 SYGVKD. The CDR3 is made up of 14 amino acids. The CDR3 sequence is CAISGRQNHSPLHF. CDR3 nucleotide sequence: TGTGCCATCAGTGGGAGGCAGAATCATTCACCCCTCCACTTT.

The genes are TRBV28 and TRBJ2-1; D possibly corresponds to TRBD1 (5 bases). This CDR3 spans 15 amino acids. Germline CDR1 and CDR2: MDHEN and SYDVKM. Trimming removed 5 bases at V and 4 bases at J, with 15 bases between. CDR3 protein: CASSPTGFQYNEQFF. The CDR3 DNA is TGTGCCAGCAGTCCCACAGGATTTCAATACAATGAGCAGTTCTTC.

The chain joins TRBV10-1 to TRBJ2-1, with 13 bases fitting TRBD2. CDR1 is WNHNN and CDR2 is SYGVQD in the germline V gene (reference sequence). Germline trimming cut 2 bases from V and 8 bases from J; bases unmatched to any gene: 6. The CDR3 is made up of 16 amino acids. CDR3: CASSEGLAGAGHEQFF. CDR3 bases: TGCGCCAGCAGTGAGGGACTAGCGGGAGCCGGTCATGAGCAGTTCTTC.

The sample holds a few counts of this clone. CDR3 residues: CASSPAGGSANEQFF. The CDR3 DNA reads TGTGCCAGCAGCCCAGCGGGAGGGTCGGCCAATGAGCAGTTCTTC. The rearrangement joins TRBV7-2 to TRBJ2-1, with 10 bases lining up with TRBD2. The CDR3 totals 15 residues. Trimming cost V 5 bases and J 6 bases; bases outside gene matches: 7. Germline-derived CDR1 and CDR2 are SGHTA and FQGNSA.

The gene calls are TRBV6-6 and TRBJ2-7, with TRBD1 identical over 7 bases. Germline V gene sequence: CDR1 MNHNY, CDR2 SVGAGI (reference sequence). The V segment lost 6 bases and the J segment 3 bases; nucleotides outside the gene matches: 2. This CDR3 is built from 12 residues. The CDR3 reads CASSGTDYEQYF. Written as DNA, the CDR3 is TGTGCCAGCAGCGGGACAGACTACGAGCAGTACTTC.

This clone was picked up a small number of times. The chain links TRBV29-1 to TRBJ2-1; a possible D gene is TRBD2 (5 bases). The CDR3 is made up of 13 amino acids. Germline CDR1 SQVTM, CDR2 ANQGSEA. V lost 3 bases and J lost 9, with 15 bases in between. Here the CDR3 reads CSVDLASGGEQFF. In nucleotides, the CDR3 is TGCAGCGTTGATTTAGCGTCGGGTGGTGAGCAGTTCTTC.

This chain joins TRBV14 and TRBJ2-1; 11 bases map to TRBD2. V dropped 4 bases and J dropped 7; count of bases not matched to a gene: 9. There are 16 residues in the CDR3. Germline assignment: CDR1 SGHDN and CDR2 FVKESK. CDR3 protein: CASSRWRSSGRNEQFF. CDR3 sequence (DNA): TGTGCCAGCAGCCGTTGGAGGTCTAGCGGGAGGAATGAGCAGTTCTTC.

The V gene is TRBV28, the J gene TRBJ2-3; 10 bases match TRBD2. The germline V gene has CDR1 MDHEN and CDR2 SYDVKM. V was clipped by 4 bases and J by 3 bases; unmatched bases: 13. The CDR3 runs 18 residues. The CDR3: CASSSLSGRALGTDTQYF. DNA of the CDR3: TGTGCCAGCAGTTCCTTGAGCGGGAGGGCCTTGGGGACAGATACGCAGTATTTT.

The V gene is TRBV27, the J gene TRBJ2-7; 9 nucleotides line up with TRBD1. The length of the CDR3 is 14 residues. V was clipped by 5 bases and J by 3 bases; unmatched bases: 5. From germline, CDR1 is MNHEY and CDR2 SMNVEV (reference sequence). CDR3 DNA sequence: TGTGCCAGCAGTACACCGGGACAGGGCTACGAGCAGTACTTC. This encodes CASSTPGQGYEQYF.

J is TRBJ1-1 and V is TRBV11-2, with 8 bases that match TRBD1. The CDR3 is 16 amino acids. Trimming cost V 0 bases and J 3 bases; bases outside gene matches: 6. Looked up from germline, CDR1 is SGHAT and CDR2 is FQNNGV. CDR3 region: CASSLDRTGIYTEAFF. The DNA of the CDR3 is TGTGCCAGCAGCTTAGATCGGACAGGGATCTACACTGAAGCTTTCTTT.

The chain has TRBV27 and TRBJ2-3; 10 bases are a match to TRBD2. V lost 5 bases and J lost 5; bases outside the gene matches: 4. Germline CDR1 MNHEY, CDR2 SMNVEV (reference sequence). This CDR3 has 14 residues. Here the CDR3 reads CASSRGLAVDTQYF. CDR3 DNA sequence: TGTGCCAGCAGTAGAGGACTAGCGGTAGATACGCAGTATTTT.

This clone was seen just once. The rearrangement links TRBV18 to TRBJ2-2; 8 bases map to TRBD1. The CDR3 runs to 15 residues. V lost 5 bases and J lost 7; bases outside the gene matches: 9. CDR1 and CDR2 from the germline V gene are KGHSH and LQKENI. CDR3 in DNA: TGTGCCAGCTCAGCTGACAGGGGAAGAGGCGGGGAGCTGTTTTTT. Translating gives CASSADRGRGGELFF.

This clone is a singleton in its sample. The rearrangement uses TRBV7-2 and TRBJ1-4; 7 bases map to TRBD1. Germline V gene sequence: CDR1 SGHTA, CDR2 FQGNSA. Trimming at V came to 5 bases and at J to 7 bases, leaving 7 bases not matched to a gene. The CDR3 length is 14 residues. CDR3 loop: CASSARGQGEKLFF. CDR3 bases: TGTGCCAGCAGCGCGAGGGGGCAGGGTGAAAAACTGTTTTTT.

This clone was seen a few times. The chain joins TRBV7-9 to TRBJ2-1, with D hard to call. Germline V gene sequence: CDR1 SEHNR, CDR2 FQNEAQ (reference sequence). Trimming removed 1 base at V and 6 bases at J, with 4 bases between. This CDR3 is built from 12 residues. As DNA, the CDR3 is TGTGCCAGCAGCTTAGTGAGCAATGAGCAGTTCTTC. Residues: CASSLVSNEQFF. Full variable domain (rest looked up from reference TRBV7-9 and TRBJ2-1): DTGVSQNPRHKITKRGQNVTFRCDPISEHNRLYWYRQTLGQGPEFLTYFQNEAQLEKSRLLSDRFSAERPKGSFSTLEIQRTEQGDSAMYLCASSLVSNEQFFGPGTRLTVL.

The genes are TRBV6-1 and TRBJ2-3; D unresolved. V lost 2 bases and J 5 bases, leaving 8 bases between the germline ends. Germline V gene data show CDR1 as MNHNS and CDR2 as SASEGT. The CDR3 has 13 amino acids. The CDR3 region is CASSESAGDTQYF. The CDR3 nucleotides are TGTGCCAGCAGTGAAAGTGCCGGAGATACGCAGTATTTT.

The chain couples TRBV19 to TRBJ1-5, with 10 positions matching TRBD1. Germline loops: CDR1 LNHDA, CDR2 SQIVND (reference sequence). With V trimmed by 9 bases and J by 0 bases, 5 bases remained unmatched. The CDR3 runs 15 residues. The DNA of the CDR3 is TGTGCCAGCAGGGACAGGGGAAATAGCAATCAGCCCCAGCATTTT. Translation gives CASRDRGNSNQPQHF.

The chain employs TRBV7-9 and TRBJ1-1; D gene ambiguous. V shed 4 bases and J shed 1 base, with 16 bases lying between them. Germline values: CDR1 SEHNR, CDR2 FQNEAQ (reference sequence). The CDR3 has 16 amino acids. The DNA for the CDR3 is TGTGCCAGCAGCTCGAAGAGTAGCAGAGGGAACACTGAAGCTTTCTTT. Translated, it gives CASSSKSSRGNTEAFF.

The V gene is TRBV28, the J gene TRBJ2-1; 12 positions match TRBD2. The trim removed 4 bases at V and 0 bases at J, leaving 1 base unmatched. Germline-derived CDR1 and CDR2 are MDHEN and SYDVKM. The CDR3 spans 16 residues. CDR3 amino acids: CASSSSGRDSYNEQFF. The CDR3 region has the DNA TGTGCCAGCAGTTCTAGCGGGAGGGACTCCTACAATGAGCAGTTCTTC.

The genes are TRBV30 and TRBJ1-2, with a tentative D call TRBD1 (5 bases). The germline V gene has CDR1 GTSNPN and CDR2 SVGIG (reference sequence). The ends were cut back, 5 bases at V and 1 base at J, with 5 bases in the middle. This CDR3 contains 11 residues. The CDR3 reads CAWDSNYGYTF. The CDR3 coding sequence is TGTGCCTGGGACAGTAACTATGGCTACACCTTC.

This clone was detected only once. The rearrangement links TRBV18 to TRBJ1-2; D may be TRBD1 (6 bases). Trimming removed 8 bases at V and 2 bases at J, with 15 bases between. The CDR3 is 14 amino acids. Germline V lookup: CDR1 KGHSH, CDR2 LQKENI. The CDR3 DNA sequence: TGTGCCAGCCAGAACAGGGTGTCGAACTATGGCTACACCTTC. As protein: CASQNRVSNYGYTF.

CDR3 in amino acids: CASSLIEGAQQPQHF. Written as DNA, the CDR3 is TGTGCCAGCAGTTTAATCGAGGGGGCCCAGCAGCCCCAGCATTTT. The V call is TRBV28, the J call TRBJ1-5; TRBD1 matches at 7 bases. Unmatched junction bases numbered 8, after V lost 2 bases and J lost 7 bases. Germline loops: CDR1 MDHEN, CDR2 SYDVKM. The CDR3 loop spans 15 amino acids.

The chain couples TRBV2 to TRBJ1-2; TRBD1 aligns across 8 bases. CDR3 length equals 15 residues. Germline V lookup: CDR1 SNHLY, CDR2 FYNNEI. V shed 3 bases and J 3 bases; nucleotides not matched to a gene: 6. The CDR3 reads CASSDNRGRDYGYTF. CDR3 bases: TGTGCCAGCAGTGACAACAGGGGGAGGGACTATGGCTACACCTTC.

CDR3 sequence reads: CASSPGLKETQYF. The CDR3 DNA reads as TGTGCCAGCAGCCCGGGACTAAAAGAGACCCAGTACTTC. The chain joins TRBV14 to TRBJ2-5; 7 positions agree with TRBD2. The germline V gene has CDR1 SGHDN and CDR2 FVKESK. The CDR3 covers 13 residues. Trimming took 4 bases from V and 3 from J; bases not matched to a gene: 2.

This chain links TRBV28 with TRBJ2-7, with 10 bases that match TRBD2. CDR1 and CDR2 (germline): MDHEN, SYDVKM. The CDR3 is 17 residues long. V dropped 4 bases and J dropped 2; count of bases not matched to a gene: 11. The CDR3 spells CASSYQVAGGSAYEQYF. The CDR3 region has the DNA TGTGCCAGCAGTTATCAGGTAGCGGGAGGTTCAGCCTACGAGCAGTACTTC.

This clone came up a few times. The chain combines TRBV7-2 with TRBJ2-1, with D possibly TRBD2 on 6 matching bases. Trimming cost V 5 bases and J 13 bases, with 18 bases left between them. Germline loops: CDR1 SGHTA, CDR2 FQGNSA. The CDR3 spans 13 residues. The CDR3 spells CASSQTLVGGQFF. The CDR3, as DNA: TGTGCCAGCAGCCAAACTCTCGTGGGGGGACAGTTCTTC. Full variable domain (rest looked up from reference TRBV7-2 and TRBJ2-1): GAGVSQSPSNKVTEKGKDVELRCDPISGHTALYWYRQSLGQGLEFLIYFQGNSAPDKSGLPSDRFSAERTGGSVSTLTIQRTQQEDSAVYLCASSQTLVGGQFFGPGTRLTVL.

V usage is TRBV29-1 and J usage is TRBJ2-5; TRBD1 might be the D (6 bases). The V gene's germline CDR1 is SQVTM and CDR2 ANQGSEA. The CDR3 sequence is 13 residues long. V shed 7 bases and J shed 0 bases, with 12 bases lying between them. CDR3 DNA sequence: TGCAGCGCGGAAACAGGGTACCAAGAGACCCAGTACTTC. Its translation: CSAETGYQETQYF.

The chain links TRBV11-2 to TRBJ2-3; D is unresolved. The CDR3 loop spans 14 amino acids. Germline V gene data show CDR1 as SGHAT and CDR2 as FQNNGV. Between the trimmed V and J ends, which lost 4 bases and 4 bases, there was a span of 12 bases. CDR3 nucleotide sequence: TGTGCCAGCAGCTCCCGAGGTAGCTCAGATACGCAGTATTTT. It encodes CASSSRGSSDTQYF.

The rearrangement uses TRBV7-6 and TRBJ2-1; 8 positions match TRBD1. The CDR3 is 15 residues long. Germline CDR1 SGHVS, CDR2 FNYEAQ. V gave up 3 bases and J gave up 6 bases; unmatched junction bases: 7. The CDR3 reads CASSLVPGGLNEQFF. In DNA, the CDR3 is TGTGCCAGCAGCTTGGTTCCAGGGGGCCTCAATGAGCAGTTCTTC. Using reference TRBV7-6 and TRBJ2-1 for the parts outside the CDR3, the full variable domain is GAGVSQSPRYKVTKRGQDVALRCDPISGHVSLYWYRQALGQGPEFLTYFNYEAQQDKSGLPNDRFSAERPEGSISTLTIQRTEQRDSAMYRCASSLVPGGLNEQFFGPGTRLTVL.

CDR3 loop: CASSLRAGDEANEQFF. The DNA for the CDR3 is TGTGCCAGCAGCTTAAGAGCGGGAGATGAGGCTAATGAGCAGTTCTTC. This chain links TRBV7-2 with TRBJ2-1; TRBD2 agrees at 8 bases. The germline gives CDR1 SGHTA, CDR2 FQGNSA. CDR3 length equals 16 residues. J gave up 7 bases and V 2 bases, and 10 bases lay outside the gene matches. Drawing the rest from reference TRBV7-2 and TRBJ2-1, the complete variable domain is GAGVSQSPSNKVTEKGKDVELRCDPISGHTALYWYRQSLGQGLEFLIYFQGNSAPDKSGLPSDRFSAERTGGSVSTLTIQRTQQEDSAVYLCASSLRAGDEANEQFFGPGTRLTVL.

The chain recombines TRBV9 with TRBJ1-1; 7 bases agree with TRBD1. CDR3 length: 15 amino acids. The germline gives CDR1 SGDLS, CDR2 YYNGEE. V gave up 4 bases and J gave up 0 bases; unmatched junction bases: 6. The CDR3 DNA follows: TGTGCCAGCAGCACCGGACAGGCCTTGAACACTGAAGCTTTCTTT. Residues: CASSTGQALNTEAFF.

This CDR3 reads CATSDVTGKGEQYF. The CDR3 DNA reads as TGTGCCACCAGTGATGTGACAGGGAAGGGCGAGCAGTACTTC. The genes are TRBV24-1 and TRBJ2-7; 7 bases line up with TRBD1. V shed 3 bases and J 6 bases; nucleotides not matched to a gene: 7. The CDR3 has 14 amino acids. Germline V lookup: CDR1 KGHDR, CDR2 SFDVKD.

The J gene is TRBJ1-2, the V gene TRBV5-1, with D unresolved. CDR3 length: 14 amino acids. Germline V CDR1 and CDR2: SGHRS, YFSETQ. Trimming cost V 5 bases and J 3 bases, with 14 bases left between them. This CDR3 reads CASRSSLPYYGYTF. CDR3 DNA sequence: TGCGCCAGCAGATCTTCCCTTCCGTACTATGGCTACACCTTC.